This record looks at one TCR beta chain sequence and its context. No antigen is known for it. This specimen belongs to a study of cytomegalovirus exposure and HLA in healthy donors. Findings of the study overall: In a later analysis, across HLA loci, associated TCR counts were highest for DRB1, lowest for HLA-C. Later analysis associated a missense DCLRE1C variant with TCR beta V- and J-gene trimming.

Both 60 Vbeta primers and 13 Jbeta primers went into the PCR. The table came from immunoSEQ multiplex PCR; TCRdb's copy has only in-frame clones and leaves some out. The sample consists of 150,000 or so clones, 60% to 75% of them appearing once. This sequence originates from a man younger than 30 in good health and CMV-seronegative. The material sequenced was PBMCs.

This chain's CDR3 is CASNSRRASADTQYF. The CDR3 DNA reads as TGTGCCAGCAATAGTCGGCGGGCGTCGGCAGATACGCAGTATTTT. The chain employs TRBV2 and TRBJ2-3; D possibly corresponds to TRBD2 (5 bases). V lost 7 bases, J lost 4 bases, and 18 bases lay in between. The CDR3 runs 15 residues. Germline V gene lookup returns CDR1 SNHLY and CDR2 FYNNEI.